This is a list of T cell receptor beta chains from one sample in a study of blood T cell repertoires in COVID-19. The data were produced by immunoSEQ multiplex PCR, yet TCRdb's version contains in-frame clones alone and is incomplete. The sample contains 40,000 to 50,000 clones, approximately 83% of which appear only once. Source material: peripheral blood. The receptors come from a human donor in a cohort sampled during active COVID-19. The donor label of this sample is uncertain. CDR3s include the opening cysteine and the closing phenylalanine or tryptophan.

j_gene: TRBJ2-3; v_gene: TRBV11-2; CDR3aa: CASGAGGDTQYF
j_gene: TRBJ1-2; v_gene: TRBV9; CDR3aa: CASSGQGNYGYTF
j_gene: TRBJ1-2; v_gene: TRBV14; CDR3aa: CASSQDIRGFGYTF
j_gene: TRBJ2-7; v_gene: TRBV12-3/TRBV12-4; CDR3aa: CASSLQGYEQYF
j_gene: TRBJ1-2; v_gene: TRBV6-6; CDR3aa: CASSPGLKGGYTF
j_gene: TRBJ1-3; v_gene: TRBV7-2; CDR3aa: CASSLGAGSGNTIYF
j_gene: TRBJ2-7; v_gene: TRBV5-5; CDR3aa: CASSFTAHSYEQYF
j_gene: TRBJ1-1; v_gene: TRBV27; CDR3aa: CASSYRWQGAAEAFF
j_gene: TRBJ1-3; v_gene: TRBV6-2/TRBV6-3; CDR3aa: CASSYAAGQRLHSGNTIYF
j_gene: TRBJ1-6; v_gene: TRBV5-4; CDR3aa: CASTRDREGRSPLHF
j_gene: TRBJ2-7; v_gene: TRBV5-1; CDR3aa: CASSRGQAAEEQYF
j_gene: TRBJ2-5; v_gene: TRBV28; CDR3aa: CASRPSTGPGSVETQYF
j_gene: TRBJ1-1; v_gene: TRBV5-1; CDR3aa: CASRFETGRNTEAFF
j_gene: TRBJ2-5; v_gene: TRBV5-1; CDR3aa: CASSLQGASQETQYF
j_gene: TRBJ2-5; v_gene: TRBV10-3; CDR3aa: CAISVTSGGVYQETQYF
j_gene: TRBJ1-2; v_gene: TRBV18; CDR3aa: CASSPTGSGYTF